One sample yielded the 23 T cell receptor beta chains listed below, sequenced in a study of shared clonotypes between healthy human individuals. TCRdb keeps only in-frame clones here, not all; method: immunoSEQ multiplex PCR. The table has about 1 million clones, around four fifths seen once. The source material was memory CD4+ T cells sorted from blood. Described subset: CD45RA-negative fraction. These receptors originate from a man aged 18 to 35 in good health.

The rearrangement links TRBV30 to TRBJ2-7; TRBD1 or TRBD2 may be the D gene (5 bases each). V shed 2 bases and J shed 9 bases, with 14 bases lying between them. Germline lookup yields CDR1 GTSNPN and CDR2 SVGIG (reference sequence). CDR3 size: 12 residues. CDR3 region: CAWSKQAGGQYF. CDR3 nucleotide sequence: TGTGCCTGGAGTAAGCAGGCTGGGGGGCAGTACTTC.

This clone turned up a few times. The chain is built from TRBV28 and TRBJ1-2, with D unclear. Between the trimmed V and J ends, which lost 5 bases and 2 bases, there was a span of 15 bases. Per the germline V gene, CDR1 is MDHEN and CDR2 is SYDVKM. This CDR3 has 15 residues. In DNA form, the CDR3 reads TGTGCCAGCAGTCCTCCGGGATACGTAAACTATGGCTACACCTTC. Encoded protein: CASSPPGYVNYGYTF.

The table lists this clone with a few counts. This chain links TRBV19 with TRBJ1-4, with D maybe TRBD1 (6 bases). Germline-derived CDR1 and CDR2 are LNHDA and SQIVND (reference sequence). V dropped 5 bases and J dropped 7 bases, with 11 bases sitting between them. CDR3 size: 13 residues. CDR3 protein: CASSVQGFEKLFF. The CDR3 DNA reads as TGTGCCAGTAGTGTACAGGGTTTTGAAAAACTGTTTTTT.

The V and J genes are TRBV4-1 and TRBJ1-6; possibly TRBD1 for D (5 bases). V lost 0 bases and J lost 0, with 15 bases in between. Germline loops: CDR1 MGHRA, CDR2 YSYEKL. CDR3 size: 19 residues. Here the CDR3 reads CASSQEPRDVSSYNSPLHF. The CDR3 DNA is TGCGCCAGCAGCCAAGAGCCCCGGGACGTAAGCTCCTATAATTCACCCCTCCACTTT.

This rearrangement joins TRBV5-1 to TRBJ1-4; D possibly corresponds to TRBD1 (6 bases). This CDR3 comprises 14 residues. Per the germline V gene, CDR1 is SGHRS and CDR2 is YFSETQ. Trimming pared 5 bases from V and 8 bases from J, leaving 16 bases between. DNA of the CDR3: TGCGCCAGCAGTGAGGGGGGAGGCAACGAAAAACTGTTTTTT. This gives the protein CASSEGGGNEKLFF.

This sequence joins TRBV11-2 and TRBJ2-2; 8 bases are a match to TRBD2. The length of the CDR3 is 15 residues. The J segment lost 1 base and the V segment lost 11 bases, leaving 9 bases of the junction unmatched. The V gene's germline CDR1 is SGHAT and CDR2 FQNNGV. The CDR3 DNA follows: TGTGCCTCCATCGACCGGGAGGGGAACACCGGGGAGCTGTTTTTT. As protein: CASIDREGNTGELFF.

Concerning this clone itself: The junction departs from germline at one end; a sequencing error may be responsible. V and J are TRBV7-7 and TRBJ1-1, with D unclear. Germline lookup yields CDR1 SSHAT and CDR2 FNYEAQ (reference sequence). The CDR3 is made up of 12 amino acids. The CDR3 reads CASSHWGPEAFF. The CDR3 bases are TGTGCTAGCAGCCATTGGGGTCCTGAAGCTTTCTTT.

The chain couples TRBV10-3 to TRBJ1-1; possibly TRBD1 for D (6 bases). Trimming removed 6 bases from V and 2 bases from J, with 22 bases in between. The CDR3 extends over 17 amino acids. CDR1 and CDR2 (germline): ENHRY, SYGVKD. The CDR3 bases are TGTGCCATCAGCCCAAGCCGCCGGACAGTAGGAAACACTGAAGCTTTCTTT. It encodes CAISPSRRTVGNTEAFF.

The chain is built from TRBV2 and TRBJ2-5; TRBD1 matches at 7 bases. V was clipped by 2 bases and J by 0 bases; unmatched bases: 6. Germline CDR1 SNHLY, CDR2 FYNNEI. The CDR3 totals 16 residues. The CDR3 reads CASSERSRGNQETQYF. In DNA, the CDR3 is TGTGCCAGCAGTGAACGGTCCAGGGGGAACCAAGAGACCCAGTACTTC.

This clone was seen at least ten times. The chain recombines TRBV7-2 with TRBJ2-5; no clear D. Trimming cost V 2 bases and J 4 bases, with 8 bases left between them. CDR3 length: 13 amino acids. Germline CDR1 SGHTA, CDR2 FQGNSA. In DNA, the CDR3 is TGTGCCAGCAGCTTACCGCCCTTAGAGACCCAGTACTTC. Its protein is CASSLPPLETQYF. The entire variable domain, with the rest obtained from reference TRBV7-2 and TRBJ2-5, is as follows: GAGVSQSPSNKVTEKGKDVELRCDPISGHTALYWYRQSLGQGLEFLIYFQGNSAPDKSGLPSDRFSAERTGGSVSTLTIQRTQQEDSAVYLCASSLPPLETQYFGPGTRLLVL.

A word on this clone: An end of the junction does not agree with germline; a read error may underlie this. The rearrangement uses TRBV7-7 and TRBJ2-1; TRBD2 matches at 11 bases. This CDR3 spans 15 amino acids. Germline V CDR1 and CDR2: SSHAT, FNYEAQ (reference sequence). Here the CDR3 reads CASSFGTSGYNEQFF. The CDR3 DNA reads TGTGCTAGCAGCTTCGGGACTAGCGGATACAATGAGCAGTTCTTC. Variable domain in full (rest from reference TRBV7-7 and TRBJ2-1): GAGVSQSPRYKVTKRGQDVTLRCDPISSHATLYWYQQALGQGPEFLTYFNYEAQPDKSGLPSDRFSAERPEGSISTLTIQRTEQRDSAMYRCASSFGTSGYNEQFFGPGTRLTVL.

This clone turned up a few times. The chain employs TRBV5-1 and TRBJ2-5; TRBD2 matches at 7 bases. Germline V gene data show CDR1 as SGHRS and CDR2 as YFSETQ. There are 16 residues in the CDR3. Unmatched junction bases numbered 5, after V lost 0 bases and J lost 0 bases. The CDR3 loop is CASSLDGGGYQETQYF. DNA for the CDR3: TGCGCCAGCAGCTTGGATGGCGGGGGTTACCAAGAGACCCAGTACTTC.

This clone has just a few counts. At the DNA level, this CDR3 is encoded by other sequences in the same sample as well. The CDR3 DNA is TGTGCCAGCAGCTTAGCGCTCGGCCCGGGGGCCAACGTCCTGACTTTC. Amino acid sequence: CASSLALGPGANVLTF. This rearrangement joins TRBV7-9 to TRBJ2-6; D is unresolved. V lost 0 bases and J 4 bases, leaving 10 bases between the germline ends. Per germline, CDR1 SEHNR and CDR2 FQNEAQ (reference sequence). The CDR3 is 16 amino acids.

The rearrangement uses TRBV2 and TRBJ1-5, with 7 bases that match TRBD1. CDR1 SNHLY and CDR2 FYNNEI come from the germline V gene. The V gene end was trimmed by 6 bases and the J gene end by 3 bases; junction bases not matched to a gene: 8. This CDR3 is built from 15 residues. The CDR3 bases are TGTGCCAGCAGGGGAAGACAGGGAAACAATCAGCCCCAGCATTTT. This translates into CASRGRQGNNQPQHF.

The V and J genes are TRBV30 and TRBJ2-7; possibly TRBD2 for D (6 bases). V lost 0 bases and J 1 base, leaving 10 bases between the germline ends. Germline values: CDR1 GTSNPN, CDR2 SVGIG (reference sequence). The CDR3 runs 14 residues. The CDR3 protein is CAWSVGTLSYEQYF. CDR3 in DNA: TGTGCCTGGAGTGTAGGGACTCTTTCCTACGAGCAGTACTTC.

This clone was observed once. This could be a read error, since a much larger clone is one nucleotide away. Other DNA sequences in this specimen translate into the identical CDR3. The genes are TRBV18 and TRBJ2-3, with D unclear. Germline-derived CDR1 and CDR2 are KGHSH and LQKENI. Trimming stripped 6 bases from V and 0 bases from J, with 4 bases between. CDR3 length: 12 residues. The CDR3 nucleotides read TGTGCCAGCTCCCCTAGCACAGATACGCAGTATTTT. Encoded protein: CASSPSTDTQYF. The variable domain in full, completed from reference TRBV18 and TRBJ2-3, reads NAGVMQNPRHLVRRRGQEARLRCSPMKGHSHVYWYRQLPEEGLKFMVYLQKENIIDESGMPKERFSAEFPKEGPSILRIQQVVRGDSAAYFCASSPSTDTQYFGPGTRLTVL.

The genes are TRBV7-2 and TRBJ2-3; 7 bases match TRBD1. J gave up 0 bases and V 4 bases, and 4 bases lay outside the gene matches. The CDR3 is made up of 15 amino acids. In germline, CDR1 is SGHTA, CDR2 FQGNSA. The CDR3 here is CASSSGDSSTDTQYF. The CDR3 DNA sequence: TGTGCCAGCAGCTCAGGGGACAGCAGCACAGATACGCAGTATTTT.

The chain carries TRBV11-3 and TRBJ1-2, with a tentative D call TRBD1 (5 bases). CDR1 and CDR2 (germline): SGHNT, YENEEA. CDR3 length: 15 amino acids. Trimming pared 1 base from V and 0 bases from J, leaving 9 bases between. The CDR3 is CASSLGGTSNYGYTF. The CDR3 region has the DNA TGTGCCAGCAGCTTAGGTGGGACCTCTAACTATGGCTACACCTTC.

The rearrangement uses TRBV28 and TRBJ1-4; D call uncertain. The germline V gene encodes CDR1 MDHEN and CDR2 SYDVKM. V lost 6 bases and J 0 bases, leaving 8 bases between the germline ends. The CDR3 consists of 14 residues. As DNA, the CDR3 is TGTGCCAGCAGCGAGATTGCAACTAATGAAAAACTGTTTTTT. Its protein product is CASSEIATNEKLFF. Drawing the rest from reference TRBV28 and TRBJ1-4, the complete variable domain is DVKVTQSSRYLVKRTGEKVFLECVQDMDHENMFWYRQDPGLGLRLIYFSYDVKMKEKGDIPEGYSVSREKKERFSLILESASTNQTSMYLCASSEIATNEKLFFGSGTQLSVL.

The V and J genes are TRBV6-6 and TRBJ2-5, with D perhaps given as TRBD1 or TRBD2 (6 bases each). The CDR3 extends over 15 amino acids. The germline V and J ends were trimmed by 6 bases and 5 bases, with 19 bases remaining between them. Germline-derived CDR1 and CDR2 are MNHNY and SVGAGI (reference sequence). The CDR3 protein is CASSKGSGAYETQYF. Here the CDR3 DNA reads TGTGCCAGCAGCAAAGGTTCGGGGGCCTATGAGACCCAGTACTTC.

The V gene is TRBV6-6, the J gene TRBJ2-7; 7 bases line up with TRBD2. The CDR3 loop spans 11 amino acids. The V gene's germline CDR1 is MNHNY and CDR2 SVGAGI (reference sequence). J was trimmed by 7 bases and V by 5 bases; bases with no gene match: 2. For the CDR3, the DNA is TGTGCCAGCAGTCTGGGGGGGGAGCAGTACTTC. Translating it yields CASSLGGEQYF.

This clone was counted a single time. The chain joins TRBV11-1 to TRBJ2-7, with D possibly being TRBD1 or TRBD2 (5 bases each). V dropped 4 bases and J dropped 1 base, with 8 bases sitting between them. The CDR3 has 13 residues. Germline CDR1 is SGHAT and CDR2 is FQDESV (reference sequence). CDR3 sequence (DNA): TGTGCCAGCAGCTCGGGACCTTCCTACGAGCAGTACTTC. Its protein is CASSSGPSYEQYF.

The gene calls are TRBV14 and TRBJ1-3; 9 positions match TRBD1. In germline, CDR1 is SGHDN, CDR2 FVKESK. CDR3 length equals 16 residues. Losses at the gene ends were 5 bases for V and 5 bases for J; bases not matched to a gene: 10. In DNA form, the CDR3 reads TGTGCCAGCAGCTTACTTACAGGGGGCGCGAGAAACACCATATATTTT. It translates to CASSLLTGGARNTIYF.